The clone carrying this T cell receptor beta chain was detected a few times. The target antigen is unknown. Germline V gene lookup returns CDR1 SQVTM and CDR2 ANQGSEA. Trimming took 3 bases from V and 7 from J, leaving 8 bases between them. The CDR3 spans 11 residues. This entry is derived from a study of T-cell memory formation after mild COVID-19. Overall study results and limits: That cross-reactive memory joined was suggested by some responding clones appearing in pre-infection memory. Contracting clones from day 15 to 85 had balanced CD4/CD8; later expanders favoured CD4+.

TCRdb itself ran the 5' RACE reads through MiXCR, one entry per CDR3 protein. The table lists fewer than 350,000 distinct CDR3 sequences, approximately 15% of them singletons, with around 22% in the top ten. Sequencing used PBMCs or a T cell subset sorted from them (not recorded which). The TCR comes from a man between 18 and 29 years old who had mild COVID-19 (a few samples of this study predate the infection). Cell type and time point are not known. This rearrangement joins TRBV29-1 to TRBJ2-3, with no clear D. The CDR3 sequence: CSVDRTNTQYF. CDR3 coding DNA: TGCAGCGTTGACCGGACGAATACGCAGTATTTT.